This T cell receptor beta chain is from a study of T cells in Graves' hyperthyroidism and ophthalmopathy. Points on this clonotype: A read error is possible here, since a much larger clone lies one base away.

Authors of the study amplified TCR beta CDR3 regions from RNA transcripts. With the HTBI primer set, the TCR CDR3 went through a first round of RT-PCR. TCRdb used MiXCR to reprocess the multiplex PCR reads, holding one entry per CDR3 protein. The data show hundreds of thousands of distinct CDR3 sequences, more than 14% seen once. This CDR3 spans 14 amino acids. The junction had 1 base not matched to a gene; V was cut back by 3 bases and J by 0 bases. Germline V gene sequence: CDR1 DFQATT, CDR2 SNEGSKA (reference sequence). The receptor comes from a woman aged 45-60 years with Graves' ophthalmopathy. Sample: blood. The chain employs TRBV20-1 and TRBJ2-2; 7 bases map to TRBD1. Here the CDR3 reads CSARGTANTGELFF. CDR3 DNA sequence: TGCAGTGCTAGGGGGACAGCGAACACCGGGGAGCTGTTTTTT.